These T cell receptor beta chains were read from a single sample in a study of blood T cell repertoires in COVID-19. Profiled with immunoSEQ multiplex PCR; TCRdb holds only in-frame clones, not every one. In the table there are approximately 280,000 clones, around 84% of which are singletons. Sequencing was done on a sample of peripheral blood. All receptors come from a human donor with COVID-19, enrolled during active disease. The donor label of this sample is uncertain. CDR3s include the opening cysteine and the closing phenylalanine or tryptophan. The D gene is left open where the match is weak. Rows may omit the clone size; those that give it use once, few, many or a size class.

>-|-|TRBV30|TRBJ2-3
TGTGCCTGGAGACTCCTACAGGGCCCCGTACAGGCCGTGGATACGCAGTATTTT
CAWRLLQGPVQAVDTQYF
>-|few|TRBV28|TRBJ1-4
TGTGCCAGCAGCAGCCAGGGCCGGAATGAAAAACTGTTTTTT
CASSSQGRNEKLFF
>-|few|TRBV9|TRBJ2-2
TGTGCCAGCAGCCCACAGGACAGGAACACCGGGGAGCTGTTTTTT
CASSPQDRNTGELFF
>TRBD2|-|TRBV7-2|TRBJ2-6
TGTGCCAGCCCCTTGACCGGCGGGAGGGCCTGGGGGGCCAACGTCCTGACTTTC
CASPLTGGRAWGANVLTF
>-|few|TRBV5-1|TRBJ2-2
TGCGCCAGCAGCTTGGCTCCAGGGGCATCCGGGGAGCTGTTTTTT
CASSLAPGASGELFF
>-|-|TRBV11-2|TRBJ2-2
TGTGCCAGCAGCTTAAGGCGGGACGGGGAGCTGTTTTTT
CASSLRRDGELFF
>-|-|TRBV12-3/TRBV12-4|TRBJ2-1
TGTGCCAGCAGCCACCCAGGCAATGAGCAGTTCTTC
CASSHPGNEQFF
>-|-|TRBV18|TRBJ1-5
TGTGCCAGCTCACCACCGGGACTCGGGAGCAATCAGCCCCAGCATTTT
CASSPPGLGSNQPQHF
>-|-|TRBV28|TRBJ1-6
TGTGCCAGCCACCCGGCGGGATCAGGTCGAGCACCCCTCCACTTT
CASHPAGSGRAPLHF
>TRBD2|-|TRBV5-1|TRBJ2-1
TGCGCCAGCAGCCCACAGGGACTAGCGGGCTACAATGAGCAGTTCTTC
CASSPQGLAGYNEQFF
>-|-|TRBV7-2|TRBJ1-2
TGTGCCAGCAGCTTAGTTAGCAGAAACTATGGCTACACCTTC
CASSLVSRNYGYTF
>-|-|TRBV2|TRBJ1-5
TGTGCCAGCAGTCTGTCAGGGCCCCGCAATCAGCCCCAGCATTTT
CASSLSGPRNQPQHF
>-|once|TRBV16|TRBJ1-1
TGTGCCAGCAGCCAATGGGCAGGGGAGAACACTGAAGCTTTCTTT
CASSQWAGENTEAFF
>TRBD1|-|TRBV5-1|TRBJ1-2
TGCGCCAGCAGCGAACAGGGGGGGACGACTTATGGCTACACCTTC
CASSEQGGTTYGYTF
>-|-|TRBV19|TRBJ1-5
TGTGCCAGTAGTATAGAGGTTTGGTCCGGGGAGAGCAATCAGCCCCAGCATTTT
CASSIEVWSGESNQPQHF
>-|-|TRBV19|TRBJ1-6
TGTGCCAGTAGAACTCAGGCCAGCTCCTATAATTCACCCCTCCACTTT
CASRTQASSYNSPLHF
>TRBD1|-|TRBV27|TRBJ2-5
TGTGCCAGCAGTTCTCGGACAGGGGTCTTCCAAGAGACCCAGTACTTC
CASSSRTGVFQETQYF
>TRBD2|-|TRBV7-3|TRBJ2-1
TGTGCCAGCAGCCCAACACCCCCCGGGACTAGCGGGAGCAATGAGCAGTTCTTC
CASSPTPPGTSGSNEQFF
>TRBD2|-|TRBV5-1|TRBJ2-1
TGCGCCAGCAGCTTGCCCGCCCCCGGGACTAGCGGGAGGTCCAATGAGCAGTTCTTC
CASSLPAPGTSGRSNEQFF
>-|few|TRBV7-9|TRBJ1-2
TGTGCCAGCAGCTTAGGAGGAAACTATGGCTACACCTTC
CASSLGGNYGYTF
>-|once|TRBV29-1|TRBJ2-7
TGCAGCGTTGTAAACTCCTACGAGCAGTACTTC
CSVVNSYEQYF
>TRBD2|-|TRBV6-2/TRBV6-3|TRBJ2-2
TGTGCCAGCAGTTACATCAGGACTAGCCCTAACACCGGGGAGCTGTTTTTT
CASSYIRTSPNTGELFF
>-|many|TRBV28|TRBJ2-1
TGTGCCAGCAGTTTAGACGACTCGCTTACCTACAATGAGCAGTTCTTC
CASSLDDSLTYNEQFF
>TRBD2|-|TRBV20-1|TRBJ2-1
TGCAGTGCTAGTGGGGGGGATGAGCAGTTCTTC
CSASGGDEQFF
>TRBD2|-|TRBV28|TRBJ2-7
TGTGCCAGCAGACCCCCCCTAGCGGGAAGCTACGAGCAGTACTTC
CASRPPLAGSYEQYF
>-|-|TRBV3-1/TRBV3-2|TRBJ2-7
TGTGCCAGCAGCCAACGGGACGAGCAGTACTTC
CASSQRDEQYF
>TRBD1|once|TRBV7-3|TRBJ2-2
TGTGCCAGCAGCTTAAACGGCGGACAGGGAAACACCGGGGAGCTGTTTTTT
CASSLNGGQGNTGELFF
>-|-|TRBV19|TRBJ1-6
TGTGCCAGTAGTAGACAGAGCTCCTATAATTCACCCCTCCACTTT
CASSRQSSYNSPLHF
>-|-|TRBV3-1/TRBV3-2|TRBJ2-7
TGTGCCAGCAGCCAAGACCCCCCTAGCGCGTCCTACGAGCAGTACTTC
CASSQDPPSASYEQYF
>TRBD2|-|TRBV28|TRBJ2-3
TGTGCCAGCAGCCTACTAGCGGCGGGGGCAGATACGCAGTATTTT
CASSLLAAGADTQYF
>-|-|TRBV19|TRBJ1-2
TGTGCCAGTAGTATAGATCACAGGGTGGGCTATGGCTACACCTTC
CASSIDHRVGYGYTF
>TRBD1|-|TRBV6-5|TRBJ1-4
TGTGCCAGCAAAGAGGGGGCGCTGGAAAAACTGTTTTTT
CASKEGALEKLFF
>TRBD2|-|TRBV10-3|TRBJ2-7
TGTGCCATCAGTGGGCGGGGGGCAGGAACCTACGAGCAGTACTTC
CAISGRGAGTYEQYF
>TRBD2|-|TRBV19|TRBJ2-5
TGTGCCAGTAGTATAGCGGGCGGGAGTAGAGAGACCCAGTACTTC
CASSIAGGSRETQYF
>-|-|TRBV2|TRBJ1-3
TGTGCCAGCAGTGGGCCGGGTGGAAACACCATATATTTT
CASSGPGGNTIYF
>TRBD2|-|TRBV2|TRBJ2-1
TGTGCCAGCAGTGAACGACTAGCGGGAGGCAATGAGCAGTTCTTC
CASSERLAGGNEQFF
>-|-|TRBV7-2|TRBJ1-5
TGTGCCAGCACCGAGCAGGGCTTGGGGCAGCCCCAGCATTTT
CASTEQGLGQPQHF
>TRBD2|-|TRBV7-2|TRBJ2-2
TGTGCCAGCAGCGCGGGACTAGCTGAGACCGGGGAGCTGTTTTTT
CASSAGLAETGELFF
>-|-|TRBV5-1|TRBJ2-2
TGCGCCAGCAGCTGGATCCCGGGACAGAACACCGGGGAGCTGTTTTTT
CASSWIPGQNTGELFF
>-|-|TRBV11-2|TRBJ2-7
TGTGCCAGCAGCCCCGAAGTGGCCCTTCACGAGCAGTACTTC
CASSPEVALHEQYF
>TRBD1|-|TRBV7-2|TRBJ1-5
TGTGCCAGCAGCCAGACAGGGGATCAGCCCCAGCATTTT
CASSQTGDQPQHF